This record covers a single T cell receptor (beta chain). The antigen is unknown. The ends were cut back, 3 bases at V and 8 bases at J, with 7 bases in the middle. Germline V gives CDR1 KGHDR, CDR2 SFDVKD. CDR3 length equals 12 residues. This sample is drawn from a study of T cell responses to AZD1222 COVID-19 vaccine. General study points: In the spike-specific TCR repertoire, nearly half reportedly target unmutated variant regions.

Data came from immunoSEQ multiplex PCR; TCRdb stores just in-frame clones and leaves some out. The sample comprises over 150,000 clones, about 90% of which are singletons, and 4.4% rests with the top ten. The V and J genes are TRBV24-1 and TRBJ1-5; tentative D call: TRBD1 (5 bases). The source material was peripheral blood, sampled on day 0 of MenACWY control vaccination. This receptor was identified in an adult in good health. CDR3 residues: CATSDVGEPQHF. The DNA for the CDR3 is TGTGCCACCAGTGATGTGGGGGAGCCCCAGCATTTT.